This section outlines one T cell receptor (beta chain) sequence together with its context. The CDR3 runs to 16 residues. V lost 4 bases, J lost 0 bases, and 12 bases lay in between. Germline V gene sequence: CDR1 MGHDK, CDR2 SYGVNS. The table came from immunoSEQ multiplex PCR; TCRdb's copy has only in-frame clones and leaves some out. The sample carries roughly 220,000 clones, 70% to 90% recorded once. The data belong to a study of blood T cell repertoires in COVID-19. All enrollees were roughly 18 to 100 years old and from approximately 24 US areas. The sequence derives from a woman between 50 and 59 years old with acute COVID-19. The chain has TRBV25-1 and TRBJ1-4; possible D gene TRBD1, 5 bases. Specimen: PBMCs or T cells enriched from blood (not recorded which). The CDR3 DNA reads as TGTGCCAGCAGTGGGGGCGTAGGAGCAACTAATGAAAAACTGTTTTTT. Its translation: CASSGGVGATNEKLFF.